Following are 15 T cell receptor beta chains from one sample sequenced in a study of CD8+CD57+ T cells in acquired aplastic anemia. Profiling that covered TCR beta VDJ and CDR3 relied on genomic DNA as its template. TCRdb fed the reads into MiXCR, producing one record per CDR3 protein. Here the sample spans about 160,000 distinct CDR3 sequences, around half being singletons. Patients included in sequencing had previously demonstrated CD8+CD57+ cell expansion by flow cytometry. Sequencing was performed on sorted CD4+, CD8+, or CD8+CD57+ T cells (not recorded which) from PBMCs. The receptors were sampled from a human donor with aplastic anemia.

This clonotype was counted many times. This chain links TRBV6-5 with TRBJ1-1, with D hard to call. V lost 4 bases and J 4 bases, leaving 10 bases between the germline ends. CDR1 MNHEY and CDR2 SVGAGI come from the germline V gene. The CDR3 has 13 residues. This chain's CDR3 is CASSSSWSTEAFF. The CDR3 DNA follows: TGTGCCAGCAGTTCTTCCTGGTCCACTGAAGCTTTCTTT.

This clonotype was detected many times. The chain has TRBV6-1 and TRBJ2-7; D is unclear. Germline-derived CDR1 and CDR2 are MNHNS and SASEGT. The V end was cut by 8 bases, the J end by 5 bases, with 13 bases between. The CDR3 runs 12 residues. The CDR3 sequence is CASFPGAHEQYF. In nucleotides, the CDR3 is TGTGCCAGCTTTCCAGGTGCCCACGAGCAGTACTTC.

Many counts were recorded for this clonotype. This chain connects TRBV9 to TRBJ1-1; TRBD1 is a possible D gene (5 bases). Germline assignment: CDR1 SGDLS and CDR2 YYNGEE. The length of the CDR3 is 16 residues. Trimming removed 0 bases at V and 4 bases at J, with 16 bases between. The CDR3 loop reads CASSVGAAGLSTEAFF. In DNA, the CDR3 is TGTGCCAGCAGCGTAGGCGCGGCGGGGCTGAGCACTGAAGCTTTCTTT.

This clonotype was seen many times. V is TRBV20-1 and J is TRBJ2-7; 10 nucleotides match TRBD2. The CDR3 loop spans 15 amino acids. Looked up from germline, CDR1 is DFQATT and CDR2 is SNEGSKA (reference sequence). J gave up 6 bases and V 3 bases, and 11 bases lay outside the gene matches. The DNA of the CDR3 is TGCAGTGCTAGTTGGCTAGCGGGAGAAGCTATCGAGCAGTACTTC. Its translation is CSASWLAGEAIEQYF.

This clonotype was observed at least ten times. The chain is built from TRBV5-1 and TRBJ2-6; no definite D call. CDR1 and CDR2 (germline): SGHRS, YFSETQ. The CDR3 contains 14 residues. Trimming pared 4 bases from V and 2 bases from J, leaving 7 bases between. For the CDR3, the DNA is TGCGCCAGCAGCGAGGTAGCTGGGGCCAACGTCCTGACTTTC. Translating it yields CASSEVAGANVLTF.

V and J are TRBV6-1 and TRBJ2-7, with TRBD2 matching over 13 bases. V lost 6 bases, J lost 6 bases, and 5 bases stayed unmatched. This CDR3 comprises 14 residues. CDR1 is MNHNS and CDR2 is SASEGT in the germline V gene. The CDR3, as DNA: TGTGCCAGCAGACTAGCGGGAGGGGACCTCGAGCAGTACTTC. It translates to CASRLAGGDLEQYF.

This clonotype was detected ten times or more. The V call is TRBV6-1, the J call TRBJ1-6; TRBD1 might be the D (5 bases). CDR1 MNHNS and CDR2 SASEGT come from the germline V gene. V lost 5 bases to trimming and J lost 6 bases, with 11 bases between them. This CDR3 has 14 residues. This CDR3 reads CASSPGPSNSPLHF. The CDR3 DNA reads TGTGCCAGCAGTCCGGGACCGTCTAATTCACCCCTCCACTTT.

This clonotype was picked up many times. Here the CDR3 DNA reads TGCGCCAGCAGCTTGACATTTAACGTAGACTGTGGCTACACCTTC. Translating gives CASSLTFNVDCGYTF. The chain carries TRBV5-1 and TRBJ1-2; no firm D call. The CDR3 contains 15 residues. Trimming cost V 1 base and J 7 bases, with 17 bases left between them. Germline V CDR1 and CDR2: SGHRS, YFSETQ.

The CDR3 bases are TGTGCCAGTAGTATAGCTACGACAGGGTATGGCTACACCTTC. Protein sequence: CASSIATTGYGYTF. The gene calls are TRBV19 and TRBJ1-2, with 7 bases fitting TRBD1. V trimming: 1 base; J trimming: 5 bases; junction bases outside the gene matches: 4. The CDR3 has 14 residues. Germline assignment: CDR1 LNHDA and CDR2 SQIVND (reference sequence).

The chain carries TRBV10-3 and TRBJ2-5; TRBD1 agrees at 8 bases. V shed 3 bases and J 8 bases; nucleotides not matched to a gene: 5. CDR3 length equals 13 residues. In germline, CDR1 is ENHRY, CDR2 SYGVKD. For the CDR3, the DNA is TGTGCCATCAGTGACGGACAGGGTCAAACCCAGTACTTC. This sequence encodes CAISDGQGQTQYF.

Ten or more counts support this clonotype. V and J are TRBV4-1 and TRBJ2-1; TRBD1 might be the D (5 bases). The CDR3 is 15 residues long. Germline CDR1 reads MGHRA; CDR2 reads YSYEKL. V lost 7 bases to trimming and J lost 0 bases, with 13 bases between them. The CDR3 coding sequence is TGCGCCAGCACGCCTAGGGGCAGCTCCTACAATGAGCAGTTCTTC. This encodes CASTPRGSSYNEQFF.

The CDR3: CSARLVGLAGRFNEQFF. CDR3 bases: TGCAGTGCTAGACTTGTCGGACTAGCGGGAAGATTCAATGAGCAGTTCTTC. This rearrangement joins TRBV20-1 to TRBJ2-1, with 12 bases lining up with TRBD2. J was trimmed by 6 bases and V by 2 bases; bases with no gene match: 11. Germline CDR1 reads DFQATT; CDR2 reads SNEGSKA (reference sequence). The CDR3 totals 17 residues.

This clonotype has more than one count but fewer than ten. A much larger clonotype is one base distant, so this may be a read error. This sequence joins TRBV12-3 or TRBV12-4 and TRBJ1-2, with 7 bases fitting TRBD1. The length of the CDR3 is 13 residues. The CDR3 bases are TGTGCCGGCAGTCCAGGGGGGGCGCGAGGCTACACCTTC. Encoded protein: CAGSPGGARGYTF.

In nucleotides, the CDR3 is TGTGCCAGCAGTTACGACCAGGAAGTAAGTGAAGCTTTCTTT. This sequence encodes CASSYDQEVSEAFF. This chain joins TRBV6-5 and TRBJ1-1; the D is unclear. V was trimmed by 2 bases and J by 7 bases, leaving 14 bases between them. The CDR3 is 14 residues long. Germline values: CDR1 MNHEY, CDR2 SVGAGI.

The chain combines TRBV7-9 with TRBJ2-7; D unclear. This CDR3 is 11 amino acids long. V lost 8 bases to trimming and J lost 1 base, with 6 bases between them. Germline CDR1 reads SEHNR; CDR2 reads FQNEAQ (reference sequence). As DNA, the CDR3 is TGTGCCAGCCAAGGGTCCTACGAGCAGTACTTC. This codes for CASQGSYEQYF.